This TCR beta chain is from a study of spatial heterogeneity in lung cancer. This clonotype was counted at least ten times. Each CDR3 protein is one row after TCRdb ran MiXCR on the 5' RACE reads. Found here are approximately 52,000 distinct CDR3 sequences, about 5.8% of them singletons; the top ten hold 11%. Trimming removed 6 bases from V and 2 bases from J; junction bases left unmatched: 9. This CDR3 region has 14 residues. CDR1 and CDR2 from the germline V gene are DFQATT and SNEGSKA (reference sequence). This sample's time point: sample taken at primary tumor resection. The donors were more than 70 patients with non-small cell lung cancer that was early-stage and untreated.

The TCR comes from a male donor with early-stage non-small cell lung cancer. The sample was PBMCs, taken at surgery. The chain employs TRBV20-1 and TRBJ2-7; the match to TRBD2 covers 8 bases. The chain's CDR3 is CSAGPGTRAYEQYF. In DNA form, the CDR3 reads TGCAGTGCCGGCCCCGGGACTAGGGCCTACGAGCAGTACTTC.